This TCR beta chain was documented in a study of shared clonotypes between healthy human individuals. Whole-study findings and limits: Non-shared clonotypes showed lower generation probabilities than clonotypes common to all four donors. The researchers took only blood, and tissue repertoires probably look different. Genetic and exposure-history diversity was limited by the small donor number.

Method: immunoSEQ multiplex PCR; TCRdb's copy keeps in-frame clones and lacks some. The data contain some 2 million clones, roughly 95% of them seen just once; the ten biggest clones take up 0.13%. Of note for this clone: Its antigen remains unknown.

Germline values: CDR1 SGHTA, CDR2 FQGTGA. Trimming took 6 bases from V and 5 from J; bases not matched to a gene: 10. The CDR3 is 15 amino acids. Sequencing was carried out using naive CD4+ T cells sorted from blood. Subset given: CD45RA+ positively selected. The TCR sequence derives from a man aged 18 to 29 in good health. J is TRBJ2-1 and V is TRBV7-3, with 7 nucleotides matching TRBD1. The CDR3 DNA reads TGTGCCAGCAGAAAAAACAGGGGCCAAGACAATGAGCAGTTCTTC. Amino acids: CASRKNRGQDNEQFF.